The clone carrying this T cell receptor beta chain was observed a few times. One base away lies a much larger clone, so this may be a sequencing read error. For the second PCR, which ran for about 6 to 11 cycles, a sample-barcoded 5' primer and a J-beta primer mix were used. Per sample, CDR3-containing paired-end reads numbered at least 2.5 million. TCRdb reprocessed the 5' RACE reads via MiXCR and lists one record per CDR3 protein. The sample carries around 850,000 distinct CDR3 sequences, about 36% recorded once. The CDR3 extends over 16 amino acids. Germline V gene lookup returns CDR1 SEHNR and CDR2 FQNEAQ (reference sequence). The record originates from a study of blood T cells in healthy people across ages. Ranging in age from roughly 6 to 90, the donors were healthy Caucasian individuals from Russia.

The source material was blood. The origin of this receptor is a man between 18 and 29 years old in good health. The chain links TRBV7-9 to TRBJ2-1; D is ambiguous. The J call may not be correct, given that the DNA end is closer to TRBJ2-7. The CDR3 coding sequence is TGTGCCAGCAGCTTAATCGGAGTTAGCTCCTACAATGAGCAGTACTTC. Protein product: CASSLIGVSSYNEQYF.